The 6 T cell receptor beta chains in this list originate from one sample, sequenced in a study of post-analysis software for immune sequencing data. Every TCR beta cDNA library bore unique molecular identifiers. TCRdb re-analysed the PCR reads in MiXCR, keeping a single row per CDR3 protein. The sample shows 160,000 or so distinct CDR3 sequences, around 36% of them seen only once. The source material was blood, sampled after autologous hematopoietic stem cell transplantation. These receptors all stem from a girl between 10 and 17 years old with multiple sclerosis.

The J gene is TRBJ1-4, the V gene TRBV4-1; no clear D. The CDR3 has 17 residues. The V gene lost 0 bases and the J gene lost 10 bases, with 21 bases spanning the gap. CDR1 MGHRA and CDR2 YSYEKL come from the germline V gene. This CDR3 reads CASSQDKGRRIWGKLFF. In nucleotides, the CDR3 is TGCGCCAGCAGCCAAGATAAAGGACGGCGTATATGGGGAAAACTGTTTTTT.

Points on this clonotype: The junction shows a germline mismatch at one end, possibly a read error. This sequence joins TRBV7-7 and TRBJ2-5; 11 bases agree with TRBD1. CDR1 and CDR2 from the germline V gene are SSHAT and FNYEAQ (reference sequence). The CDR3 consists of 14 residues. CDR3 sequence reads: CASSFGTGGETQYF. The CDR3 DNA is TGTGCTAGCAGCTTTGGGACAGGGGGGGAGACCCAGTACTTC.

J is TRBJ1-1 and V is TRBV20-1; D is ambiguous. Trimming removed 5 bases at V and 0 bases at J, with 10 bases between. Germline V gene data show CDR1 as DFQATT and CDR2 as SNEGSKA (reference sequence). This CDR3 has 13 amino acids. This CDR3 is CSAVYGLNTEAFF. CDR3 DNA sequence: TGCAGTGCTGTCTACGGCCTGAACACTGAAGCTTTCTTT.

The CDR3 coding sequence is TGTGCCAGCAGCCAAAGCAGAAACACCGGGGAGCTGTTTTTT. Translating gives CASSQSRNTGELFF. This chain joins TRBV6-4 and TRBJ2-2; D uncertain. The CDR3 covers 14 residues. Germline V gives CDR1 MRHNA, CDR2 SNTAGT. Trimming removed 6 bases from V and 2 bases from J, with 10 bases in between.

This sequence joins TRBV6-2 or TRBV6-3 and TRBJ2-3; D is tentatively TRBD1 or TRBD2 (5 bases each). Germline CDR1 and CDR2: MNHEY and SVGEGT. The ends were cut back, 2 bases at V and 2 bases at J, with 11 bases in the middle. The CDR3 loop spans 15 amino acids. CDR3 protein: CASSYRGRDTDTQYF. DNA for the CDR3: TGTGCCAGCAGTTACCGGGGACGAGACACAGATACGCAGTATTTT.

This chain connects TRBV20-1 to TRBJ2-3; 7 bases match TRBD2. The V gene end was trimmed by 0 bases and the J gene end by 7 bases; junction bases not matched to a gene: 13. The CDR3 covers 16 residues. Germline V CDR1 and CDR2: DFQATT, SNEGSKA (reference sequence). CDR3 bases: TGCAGTGCTAGAGATGTCCGGAGCGGGATCTCTAATACGCAGTATTTT. Amino acids: CSARDVRSGISNTQYF.